A single sample gave rise to the 25 T cell receptor beta chains below, sequenced in a study of spatial heterogeneity in lung cancer. The time point here: sample taken at primary tumor resection. Whole RNA from tumor, nontumor lung or frozen PBMC was sequenced unsorted. TCRdb redid the calling of the 5' RACE reads with MiXCR, one entry per CDR3 protein. The sample has roughly 75,000 distinct CDR3 sequences; 13% are singletons. The sample in question was PBMCs, obtained at surgery. The receptors here all came from a male donor with early-stage non-small cell lung cancer.

This clonotype was found many times. The J gene is TRBJ2-7, the V gene TRBV5-7; D is ambiguous. TRBV5-7 is annotated as an ORF whose role is uncertain. This CDR3 comprises 15 residues. V was clipped by 0 bases and J by 2 bases, with 12 bases between them. CDR3 sequence reads: CASSLGRRYPYEQYF. As DNA, the CDR3 is TGTGCCAGCAGCTTGGGAAGAAGGTACCCCTACGAGCAGTACTTC.

The chain uses TRBV28 and TRBJ2-4; D is unclear. The CDR3 is made up of 12 amino acids. Trimming removed 5 bases at V and 6 bases at J, with 8 bases between. Germline CDR1 is MDHEN and CDR2 is SYDVKM. Here the CDR3 DNA reads TGTGCCAGCAGTCTTACGGGAAACATTCAGTACTTC. As protein: CASSLTGNIQYF.

V is TRBV12-3 or TRBV12-4 and J is TRBJ2-7; 8 bases agree with TRBD2. The V and J ends lost 6 bases and 4 bases, in that order; junction bases with no gene match: 11. This CDR3 has 15 amino acids. CDR3: CASRDGGLGLYEQYF. For the CDR3, the DNA is TGTGCCAGCAGGGATGGGGGACTAGGACTTTACGAGCAGTACTTC.

This clonotype was detected many times. The V gene is TRBV5-1, the J gene TRBJ2-2, with unresolved D. Germline V gene lookup returns CDR1 SGHRS and CDR2 YFSETQ. The CDR3 has 14 residues. V lost 2 bases and J lost 5, with 10 bases in between. DNA for the CDR3: TGCGCCAGCAGCTTTACGCTACCTACCGGGGAGCTGTTTTTT. This gives the protein CASSFTLPTGELFF.

This clonotype was seen repeatedly, ten times or more. The rearrangement joins TRBV14 to TRBJ2-2; D gene uncertain. Germline values: CDR1 SGHDN, CDR2 FVKESK. The CDR3 loop spans 14 amino acids. Trimming removed 2 bases at V and 3 bases at J, with 7 bases between. The CDR3, as DNA: TGTGCCAGCAGCCAACTCCCGGACACCGGGGAGCTGTTTTTT. Translated: CASSQLPDTGELFF. Variable domain in full (rest from reference TRBV14 and TRBJ2-2): EAGVTQFPSHSVIEKGQTVTLRCDPISGHDNLYWYRRVMGKEIKFLLHFVKESKQDESGMPNNRFLAERTGGTYSTLKVQPAELEDSGVYFCASSQLPDTGELFFGEGSRLTVL.

This clonotype was counted only a few times. The chain has TRBV7-9 and TRBJ2-2; no definite D call. The CDR3 covers 12 residues. The V and J ends lost 3 bases and 6 bases respectively, with 5 bases between them. CDR1 is SEHNR, CDR2 FQNEAQ, per germline (reference sequence). This CDR3 reads CASSFTAGELFF. CDR3 nucleotides: TGTGCCAGCAGCTTCACTGCCGGGGAGCTGTTTTTT. Full variable domain (remainder filled in from reference TRBV7-9 and TRBJ2-2): DTGVSQNPRHKITKRGQNVTFRCDPISEHNRLYWYRQTLGQGPEFLTYFQNEAQLEKSRLLSDRFSAERPKGSFSTLEIQRTEQGDSAMYLCASSFTAGELFFGEGSRLTVL.

The CDR3 is CASSFQPSGGYNEQFF. As DNA, the CDR3 is TGCGCCAGCAGCTTCCAGCCTAGTGGAGGCTACAATGAGCAGTTCTTC. This sequence joins TRBV5-1 and TRBJ2-1, with D perhaps TRBD2 (5 bases). V dropped 2 bases and J dropped 3 bases, with 15 bases sitting between them. This CDR3 comprises 16 residues. Germline CDR1 is SGHRS and CDR2 is YFSETQ. The full variable domain, completed using reference TRBV5-1 and TRBJ2-1, is KAGVTQTPRYLIKTRGQQVTLSCSPISGHRSVSWYQQTPGQGLQFLFEYFSETQRNKGNFPGRFSGRQFSNSRSEMNVSTLELGDSALYLCASSFQPSGGYNEQFFGPGTRLTVL.

This clonotype was found a few times. The gene calls are TRBV6-7 and TRBJ2-7, with a weak D call TRBD1 (5 bases). TRBV6-7 qualifies as an ORF whose function is uncertain. Trimming removed 6 bases at V and 7 bases at J, with 13 bases between. The CDR3 spans 12 residues. The CDR3 nucleotides are TGTGCCAGCAGCCACCCAGGGAATGAGCAGTACTTC. This gives the protein CASSHPGNEQYF.

The table lists this clonotype with a few counts. The chain employs TRBV30 and TRBJ1-1; possibly TRBD1 for D (6 bases). Germline V gene data show CDR1 as GTSNPN and CDR2 as SVGIG (reference sequence). V was trimmed by 1 base and J by 5 bases, leaving 14 bases between them. CDR3 size: 14 residues. CDR3 loop: CAWSGTGLWTEAFF. The CDR3 bases are TGTGCCTGGAGTGGCACAGGGCTCTGGACTGAAGCTTTCTTT. Full variable domain (outside the CDR3, taken from reference TRBV30 and TRBJ1-1): SQTIHQWPATLVQPVGSPLSLECTVEGTSNPNLYWYRQAAGRGLQLLFYSVGIGQISSEVPQNLSASRPQDRQFILSSKKLLLSDSGFYLCAWSGTGLWTEAFFGQGTRLTVV.

The chain links TRBV29-1 to TRBJ2-1; 10 nucleotides align to TRBD1. The CDR3 contains 12 residues. V shed 7 bases and J 10 bases; nucleotides not matched to a gene: 7. CDR1 and CDR2 from the germline V gene are SQVTM and ANQGSEA. CDR3 in DNA: TGCAGCGGCGGGACAGGGGTAGGGGAGCAGTTCTTC. Residues: CSGGTGVGEQFF.

V usage is TRBV5-6 and J usage is TRBJ2-5, with D tentatively TRBD1 or TRBD2 (5 bases each). The CDR3 sequence is 13 residues long. V gave up 2 bases and J gave up 5 bases, with 10 bases separating them. Germline V gene sequence: CDR1 SGHDT, CDR2 YYEEEE. CDR3 loop: CASSFGALETQYF. Written as DNA, the CDR3 is TGTGCCAGCAGCTTCGGGGCCCTGGAGACCCAGTACTTC.

The J gene is TRBJ2-6, the V gene TRBV29-1, with D perhaps TRBD1 or TRBD2 (5 bases each). The ends were cut back, 0 bases at V and 0 bases at J, with 15 bases in the middle. CDR3 length equals 18 residues. Germline CDR1 is SQVTM and CDR2 is ANQGSEA. CDR3 protein: CSVEDEGPGFSGANVLTF. In DNA form, the CDR3 reads TGCAGCGTTGAAGATGAGGGGCCCGGTTTCTCTGGGGCCAACGTCCTGACTTTC.

This clonotype was recorded a few times. The rearrangement uses TRBV7-9 and TRBJ1-6; D gene unclear. V lost 6 bases to trimming and J lost 0 bases, with 12 bases between them. The CDR3 runs to 16 residues. Germline lookup yields CDR1 SEHNR and CDR2 FQNEAQ (reference sequence). DNA of the CDR3: TGTGCCAGCAGGCTCGCCGATAGCTCCTATAATTCACCCCTCCACTTT. It yields the protein CASRLADSSYNSPLHF.

The genes are TRBV5-1 and TRBJ1-1; D might be TRBD1 (6 bases). The CDR3 consists of 15 residues. Germline CDR1 and CDR2: SGHRS and YFSETQ. V shed 3 bases and J shed 5 bases, with 17 bases lying between them. CDR3 residues: CASSSQGIRGTEAFF. CDR3 DNA: TGCGCCAGCAGCTCCCAGGGGATTCGGGGTACTGAAGCTTTCTTT.

This clonotype was seen only a few times. The rearrangement links TRBV29-1 to TRBJ1-4, with D possibly matching TRBD1 (5 bases). The V gene lost 6 bases and the J gene lost 5 bases, with 10 bases spanning the gap. Germline CDR1 and CDR2: SQVTM and ANQGSEA. CDR3 length: 12 amino acids. CDR3 coding DNA: TGCAGCGTGGGACGGAAGAATGAAAAACTGTTTTTT. It encodes CSVGRKNEKLFF.

The CDR3 region has the DNA TGTGCCAGCAGTCCGGGGACAGCAGCTAACTATGGCTACACCTTC. Amino acid sequence: CASSPGTAANYGYTF. The V call is TRBV27, the J call TRBJ1-2; TRBD1 matches at 7 bases. V gave up 5 bases and J gave up 0 bases; unmatched junction bases: 6. Germline V gene lookup returns CDR1 MNHEY and CDR2 SMNVEV (reference sequence). This CDR3 spans 15 amino acids.

The V call is TRBV9, the J call TRBJ2-1; D may be TRBD2 (6 bases). Germline V gives CDR1 SGDLS, CDR2 YYNGEE. V lost 2 bases to trimming and J lost 9 bases, with 21 bases between them. The CDR3 loop spans 16 amino acids. Written as DNA, the CDR3 is TGTGCCAGCAGCGTCCCCCGGGAGACCCCTTTGCGTGAGCAGTTCTTC. The encoded protein is CASSVPRETPLREQFF.

This clonotype was seen more than once but under ten times. CDR3 sequence: CASSYELAGEYEQYF. CDR3 nucleotides: TGTGCCAGCAGTTACGAACTAGCGGGAGAGTACGAGCAGTACTTC. The rearrangement uses TRBV6-5 and TRBJ2-7, with 11 bases aligning to TRBD2. V shed 2 bases, J shed 4 bases, and the junction held 4 bases outside the gene matches. The germline V gene encodes CDR1 MNHEY and CDR2 SVGAGI. The CDR3 spans 15 residues.

This clonotype was observed many times. This chain links TRBV29-1 with TRBJ1-1; 10 bases align to TRBD1. Unmatched junction bases numbered 2, after V lost 5 bases and J lost 2 bases. The CDR3 runs to 13 residues. In germline, CDR1 is SQVTM, CDR2 ANQGSEA. The CDR3 reads CSVMTGGNTEAFF. The CDR3 DNA follows: TGCAGCGTTATGACAGGGGGCAACACTGAAGCTTTCTTT.

The sample holds many counts of this clonotype. The CDR3 DNA reads as TGCAGCGTTGAAGAACCCTATTCTAGCCACGAGCAGTACTTC. This sequence encodes CSVEEPYSSHEQYF. The V gene is TRBV29-1, the J gene TRBJ2-7, with a possible D match to TRBD2 (5 bases). Germline loops: CDR1 SQVTM, CDR2 ANQGSEA. The germline V and J ends were trimmed by 0 bases and 5 bases, with 14 bases remaining between them. The CDR3 length is 14 residues.

The chain couples TRBV6-5 to TRBJ1-5, with D uncertain. Germline V lookup: CDR1 MNHEY, CDR2 SVGAGI. Trimming took off 7 bases at V and 5 bases at J, with 15 bases between the two ends. CDR3 length equals 14 residues. The CDR3 spells CASKVRPDYQPQHF. The CDR3 DNA reads TGTGCCAGCAAGGTCCGGCCAGACTATCAGCCCCAGCATTTT.

CDR3 amino acids: CASSMAGSGSYEQYF. The CDR3 nucleotides are TGTGCCAGTAGTATGGCGGGAAGCGGGTCCTACGAGCAGTACTTC. The chain employs TRBV19 and TRBJ2-7; D possibly corresponds to TRBD2 (6 bases). This CDR3 has 15 amino acids. The V end lost 3 bases, the J end lost 1 base, and 13 bases lay between the germline ends. Germline assignment: CDR1 LNHDA and CDR2 SQIVND (reference sequence).

This clonotype was seen only a few times. V and J are TRBV7-9 and TRBJ2-1; tentatively, D is TRBD2 (5 bases). The V gene lost 6 bases and the J gene lost 8 bases, with 8 bases spanning the gap. CDR3 size: 11 residues. Germline CDR1 and CDR2: SEHNR and FQNEAQ (reference sequence). CDR3 region: CASSFGDEQFF. The CDR3 DNA sequence: TGTGCCAGCAGTTTCGGGGATGAGCAGTTCTTC.

This sequence joins TRBV6-2 or TRBV6-3 and TRBJ2-3; D not resolved. CDR3 size: 14 residues. Trimming left V 0 bases short and J 5 bases short, with 9 bases between. Germline V gene data show CDR1 as MNHEY and CDR2 as SVGEGT. This chain's CDR3 is CASSYSSLEDTQYF. The CDR3 DNA sequence: TGTGCCAGCAGTTACTCGAGCCTAGAAGATACGCAGTATTTT.

This clonotype was seen only a few times. The chain recombines TRBV3-1 with TRBJ1-5; unclear D gene. V lost 0 bases, J lost 6 bases, and 9 bases lay in between. The germline V gene has CDR1 LGHDT and CDR2 YNNKEL (reference sequence). The CDR3 is 14 residues long. The CDR3 loop reads CASSQDSGIQPQHF. CDR3 DNA sequence: TGTGCCAGCAGCCAAGATTCGGGGATTCAGCCCCAGCATTTT.